This T cell receptor beta chain originates from a study of T cells expressing NK-cell markers. Study background: Sorted T-cell subsets CD3+CD56+NKG2C+, CD3+CD56+NKG2C- and CD3+CD56-NKG2C+ were TCR beta-sequenced.

Each CDR3 protein gets one entry in TCRdb, which reprocessed the 5' RACE reads and gives no DNA. The sample data list approximately 110,000 distinct CDR3 sequences. This CDR3 contains 13 residues. CDR1 and CDR2 (germline): DFQATT, SNEGSKA (reference sequence). The TCR originated in a woman aged 18 to 75 in good health. Sequencing input: blood T cells: a sorted CD56 or NKG2C T cell subset, CD4+ or CD8+ T cells, or bulk PBMC T cells (not recorded which). The chain employs TRBV20-1 and TRBJ2-3. The CDR3 region is CSARDVATDTQYF.